This note documents a single TCR beta chain sequence. Its antigen specificity is not known. One base away there is no much larger clone; base qualities are not given. Libraries were made using the immunoSEQ multiplex PCR assay. Held by TCRdb, this immuneACCESS table contains in-frame sequences only and omits some clones. Under half of the omission traces to an unresolved V gene where checked; the cause of the rest is unknown. The table for this sample lists 35,000 or so clones; just over 90% of them were counted only once. Of the sample, roughly 0.44% falls within the top ten clones. The record originates from a study of T cell changes during pregnancy in multiple sclerosis (dated by TCRdb to the late 2010s). About the investigation overall: The study examined how the T cell repertoire changed over the course of pregnancy in women with multiple sclerosis.

V is pared back by 5 bases and J by 1 base, with 15 bases lying between the germline termini. There are 16 amino acids in the CDR3, from cysteine to phenylalanine inclusive. The sequence is cut down to CDR3 DNA, 48 bases in frame from base 1. CDR1 and CDR2 are read off the germline V gene as SGHRS and YFSETQ. This sequence uses TRBV5-1 and TRBJ2-2; TRBD1 could be the D gene, as 6 bases match. Sample: CD4+ T cells from peripheral blood mononuclear cells, taken after pregnancy. The origin of this receptor is a female donor with multiple sclerosis, enrolled in a pregnancy study. The DNA reads as follows: TGCGCCAGCAGTTCTGGACAGATCCTGAACACCGGGGAGCTGTTTTTT. It is translated as CASSSGQILNTGELFF.